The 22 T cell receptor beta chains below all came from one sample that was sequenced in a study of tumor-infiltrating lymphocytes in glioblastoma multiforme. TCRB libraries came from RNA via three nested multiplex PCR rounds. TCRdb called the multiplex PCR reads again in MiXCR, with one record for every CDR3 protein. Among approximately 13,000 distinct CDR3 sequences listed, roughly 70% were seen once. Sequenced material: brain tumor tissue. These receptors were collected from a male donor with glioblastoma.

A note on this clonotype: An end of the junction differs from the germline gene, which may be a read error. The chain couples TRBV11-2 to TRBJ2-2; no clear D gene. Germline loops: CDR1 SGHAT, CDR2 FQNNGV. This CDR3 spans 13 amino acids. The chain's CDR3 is CASSRMVGEELFF. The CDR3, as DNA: TGTGCCAGCAGTCGCATGGTGGGCGAGGAGCTGTTCTTT.

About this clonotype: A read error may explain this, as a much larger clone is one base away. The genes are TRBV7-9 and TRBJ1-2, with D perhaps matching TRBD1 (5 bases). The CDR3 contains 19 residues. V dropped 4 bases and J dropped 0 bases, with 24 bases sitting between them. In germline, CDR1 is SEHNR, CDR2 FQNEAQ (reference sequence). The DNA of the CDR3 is TGTGCCAGCAGCTCCCTAATGGAAGGGGCGGATTATCCTAACTATGGCTACACCTTC. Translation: CASSSLMEGADYPNYGYTF.

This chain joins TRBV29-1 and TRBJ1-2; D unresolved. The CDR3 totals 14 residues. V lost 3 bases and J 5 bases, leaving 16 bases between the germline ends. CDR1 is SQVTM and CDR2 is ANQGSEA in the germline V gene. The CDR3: CSVEWVTWPYGYTF. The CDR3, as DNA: TGCAGCGTTGAGTGGGTTACTTGGCCGTATGGCTACACCTTC. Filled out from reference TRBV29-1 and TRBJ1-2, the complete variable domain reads SAVISQKPSRDICQRGTSLTIQCQVDSQVTMMFWYRQQPGQSLTLIATANQGSEATYESGFVIDKFPISRPNLTFSTLTVSNMSPEDSSIYLCSVEWVTWPYGYTFGSGTRLTVV.

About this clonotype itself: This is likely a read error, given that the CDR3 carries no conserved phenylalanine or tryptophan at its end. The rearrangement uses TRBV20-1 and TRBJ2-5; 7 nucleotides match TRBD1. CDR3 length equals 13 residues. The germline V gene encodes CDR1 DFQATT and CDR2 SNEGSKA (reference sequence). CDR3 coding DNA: TGCAGAGCTAGAGGGGGCCACCAAGAGACCCAGTACTCC. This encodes CRARGGHQETQYS.

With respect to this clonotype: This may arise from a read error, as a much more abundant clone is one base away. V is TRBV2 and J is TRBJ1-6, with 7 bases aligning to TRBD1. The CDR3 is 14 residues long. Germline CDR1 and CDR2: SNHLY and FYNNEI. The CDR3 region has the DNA TGTGCCAGCAGGGGGGACAGCTATAATTCACCCATCCACTTT. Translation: CASRGDSYNSPIHF.

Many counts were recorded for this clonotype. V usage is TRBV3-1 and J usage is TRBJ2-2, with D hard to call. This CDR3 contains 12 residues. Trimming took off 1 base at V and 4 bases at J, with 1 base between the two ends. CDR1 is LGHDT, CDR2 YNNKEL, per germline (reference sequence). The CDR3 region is CASSQGTGELFF. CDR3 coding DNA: TGTGCCAGCAGCCAAGGCACCGGGGAGCTGTTTTTT. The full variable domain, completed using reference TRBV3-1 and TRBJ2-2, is DTAVSQTPKYLVTQMGNDKSIKCEQNLGHDTMYWYKQDSKKFLKIMFSYNNKELIINETVPNRFSPKSPDKAHLNLHINSLELGDSAVYFCASSQGTGELFFGEGSRLTVL.

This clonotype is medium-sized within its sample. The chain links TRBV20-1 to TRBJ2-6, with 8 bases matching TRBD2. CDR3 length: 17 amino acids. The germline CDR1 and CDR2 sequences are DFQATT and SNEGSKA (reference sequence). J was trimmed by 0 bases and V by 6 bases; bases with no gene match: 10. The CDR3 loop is CSAYTSGVTSGANVLTF. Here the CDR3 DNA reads TGCAGTGCCTATACTAGCGGAGTAACCTCTGGGGCCAACGTCCTGACTTTC.

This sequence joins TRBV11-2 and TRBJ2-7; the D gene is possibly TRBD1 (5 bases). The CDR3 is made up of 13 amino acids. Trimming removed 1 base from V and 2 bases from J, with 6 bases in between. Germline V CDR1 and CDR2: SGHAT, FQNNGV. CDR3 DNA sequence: TGTGCCAGCAGCTTAGGGACAACCTACGAGCAGTACTTC. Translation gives CASSLGTTYEQYF.

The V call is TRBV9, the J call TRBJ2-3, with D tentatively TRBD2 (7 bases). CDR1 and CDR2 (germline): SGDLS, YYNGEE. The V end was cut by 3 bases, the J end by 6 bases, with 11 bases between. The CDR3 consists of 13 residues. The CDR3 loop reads CASSEGGMDTQYF. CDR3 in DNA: TGTGCCAGCAGCGAGGGGGGGATGGATACGCAGTATTTT.

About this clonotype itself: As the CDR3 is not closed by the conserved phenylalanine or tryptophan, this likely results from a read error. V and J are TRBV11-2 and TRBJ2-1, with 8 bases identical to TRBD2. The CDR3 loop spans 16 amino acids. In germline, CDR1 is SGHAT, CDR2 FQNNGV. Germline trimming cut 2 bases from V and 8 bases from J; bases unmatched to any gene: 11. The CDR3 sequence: CASSLYKRECDHEQFS. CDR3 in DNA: TGTGCCAGCAGCTTATATAAGCGGGAGTGTGACCATGAGCAGTTCTCA.

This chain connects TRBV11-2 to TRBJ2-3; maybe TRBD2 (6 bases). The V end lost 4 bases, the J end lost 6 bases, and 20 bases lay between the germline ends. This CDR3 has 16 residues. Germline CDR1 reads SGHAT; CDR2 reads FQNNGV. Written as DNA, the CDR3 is TGTGCCAGCAGCTCCTGGCCGAGTAGCGGCAGGGATACGCAGTATTTT. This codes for CASSSWPSSGRDTQYF.

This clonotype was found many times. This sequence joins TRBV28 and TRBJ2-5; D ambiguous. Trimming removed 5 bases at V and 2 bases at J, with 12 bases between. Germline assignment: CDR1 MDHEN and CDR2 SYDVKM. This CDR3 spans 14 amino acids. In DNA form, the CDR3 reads TGTGCCAGCAGTGGTATAGCCGGGCAAGAGACCCAGTACTTC. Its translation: CASSGIAGQETQYF.

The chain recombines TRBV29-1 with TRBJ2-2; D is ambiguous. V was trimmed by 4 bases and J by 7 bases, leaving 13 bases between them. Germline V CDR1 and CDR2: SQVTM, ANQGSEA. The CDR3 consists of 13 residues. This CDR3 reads CSVGNFLFGELFF. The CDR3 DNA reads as TGCAGCGTTGGGAACTTCCTTTTCGGGGAGCTGTTTTTT.

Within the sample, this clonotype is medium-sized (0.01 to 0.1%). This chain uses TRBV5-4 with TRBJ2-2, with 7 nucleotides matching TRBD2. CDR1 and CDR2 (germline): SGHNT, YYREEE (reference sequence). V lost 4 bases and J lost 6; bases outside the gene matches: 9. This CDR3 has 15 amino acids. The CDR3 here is CASSPRRERSGELFF. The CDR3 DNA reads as TGTGCCAGCAGCCCGCGGCGGGAGCGGTCCGGGGAGCTGTTTTTT.

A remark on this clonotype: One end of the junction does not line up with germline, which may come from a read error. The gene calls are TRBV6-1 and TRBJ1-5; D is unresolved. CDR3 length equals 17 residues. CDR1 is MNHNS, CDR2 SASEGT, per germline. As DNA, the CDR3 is TGTGTCAGCAACCTTGAAAAAGGGCGGACCTACAATCAGCCCCAGCGTTTT. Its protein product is CVSNLEKGRTYNQPQRF.

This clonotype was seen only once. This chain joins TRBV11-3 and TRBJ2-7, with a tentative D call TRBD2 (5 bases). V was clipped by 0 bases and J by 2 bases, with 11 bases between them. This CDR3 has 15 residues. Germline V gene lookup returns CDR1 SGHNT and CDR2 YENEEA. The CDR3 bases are TGTGCCAGCAGCTTAGATAAAGGGAGCACCTACGAGCAGTACTTC. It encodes CASSLDKGSTYEQYF.

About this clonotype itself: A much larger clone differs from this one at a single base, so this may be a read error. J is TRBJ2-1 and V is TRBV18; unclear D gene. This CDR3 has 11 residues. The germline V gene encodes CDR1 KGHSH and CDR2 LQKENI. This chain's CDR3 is CASSPAHEQSF. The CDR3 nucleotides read TGTGCCAGCTCACCCGCTCATGAGCAGTCCTTC. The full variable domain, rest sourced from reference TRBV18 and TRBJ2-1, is NAGVMQNPRHLVRRRGQEARLRCSPMKGHSHVYWYRQLPEEGLKFMVYLQKENIIDESGMPKERFSAEFPKEGPSILRIQQVVRGDSAAYFCASSPAHEQSFGPGTRLTVL.

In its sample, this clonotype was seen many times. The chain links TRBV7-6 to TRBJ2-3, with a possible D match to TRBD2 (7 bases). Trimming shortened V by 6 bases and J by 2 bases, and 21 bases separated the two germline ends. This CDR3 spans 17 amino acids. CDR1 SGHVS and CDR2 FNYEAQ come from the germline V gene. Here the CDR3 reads CASSSSWGGGDTDTQYF. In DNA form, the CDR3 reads TGTGCCAGCAGTTCCTCGTGGGGAGGGGGGGACACAGATACGCAGTATTTT.

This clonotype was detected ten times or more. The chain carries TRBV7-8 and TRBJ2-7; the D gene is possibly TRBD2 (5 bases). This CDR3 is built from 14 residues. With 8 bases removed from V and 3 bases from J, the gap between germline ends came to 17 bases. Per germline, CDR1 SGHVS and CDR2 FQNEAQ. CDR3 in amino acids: CASQLGTADYEQYF. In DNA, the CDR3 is TGTGCCAGCCAACTAGGAACAGCTGACTACGAGCAGTACTTC.

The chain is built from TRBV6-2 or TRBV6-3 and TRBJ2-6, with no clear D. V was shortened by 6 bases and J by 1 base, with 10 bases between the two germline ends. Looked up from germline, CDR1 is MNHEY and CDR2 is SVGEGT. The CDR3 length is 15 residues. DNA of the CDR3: TGTGCCAGCAGCATTACAGAGTCTGGGGCCAACGTCCTGACTTTC. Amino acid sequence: CASSITESGANVLTF.

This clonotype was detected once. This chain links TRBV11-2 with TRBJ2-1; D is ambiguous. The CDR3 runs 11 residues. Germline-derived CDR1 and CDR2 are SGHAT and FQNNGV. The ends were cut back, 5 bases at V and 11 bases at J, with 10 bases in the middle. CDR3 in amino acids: CASSPSAKQFF. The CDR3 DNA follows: TGTGCCAGCAGCCCGTCGGCTAAGCAGTTCTTC.

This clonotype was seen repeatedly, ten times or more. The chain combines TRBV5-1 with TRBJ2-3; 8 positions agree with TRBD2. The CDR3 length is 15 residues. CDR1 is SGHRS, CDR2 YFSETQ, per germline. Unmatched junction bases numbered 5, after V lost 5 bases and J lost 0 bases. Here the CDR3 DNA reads TGCGCCAGCAGGAGCCGACTAGCGAGCACAGATACGCAGTATTTT. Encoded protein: CASRSRLASTDTQYF.